The rows below give T cell receptor beta chains drawn from one sample of a study of T cell changes during pregnancy in multiple sclerosis. Libraries were prepared by immunoSEQ multiplex PCR; TCRdb keeps only in-frame clonotypes and omits some of them. This repertoire shows about 40,000 clones, around 92% found once; its top ten account for about 0.33%. Material: CD4+ T cells from peripheral blood mononuclear cells, obtained after pregnancy. These receptors were taken from a female donor with multiple sclerosis, enrolled in a pregnancy study. CDR3s include the opening cysteine and the closing phenylalanine or tryptophan. Each record gives: D gene, clone size, V gene, J gene, CDR3 DNA, CDR3 protein. The D gene is left open where the match is weak. For some rows the clone size is stated as once, few or many, or as a class when expanded; others skip it.

d_call: -; clone_size: -; v_call: TRBV23-1; j_call: TRBJ2-7; cdr3_nt: TGCGCCAGCAGTCAATTCCCAGGTGTCTACGAGCAGTACTTC; cdr3_aa: CASSQFPGVYEQYF
d_call: TRBD1; clone_size: -; v_call: TRBV18; j_call: TRBJ1-3; cdr3_nt: TGTGCCAGCTCCCCTGGACAGGGCGCGGGAAACACCATATATTTT; cdr3_aa: CASSPGQGAGNTIYF
d_call: -; clone_size: -; v_call: TRBV6-5; j_call: TRBJ1-1; cdr3_nt: TGTGCCAGCAGTTACTCGATGCAGGGCTTGACTGAAGCTTTCTTT; cdr3_aa: CASSYSMQGLTEAFF
d_call: TRBD1; clone_size: once; v_call: TRBV6-1; j_call: TRBJ1-4; cdr3_nt: TGTGCCAGCAGTGAGTACCGGACAGGCTATGAAAAACTGTTTTTT; cdr3_aa: CASSEYRTGYEKLFF
d_call: -; clone_size: -; v_call: TRBV6-5; j_call: TRBJ2-7; cdr3_nt: TGTGCCAGCAGTTACAACCGGTACGAGCAGTACTTC; cdr3_aa: CASSYNRYEQYF
d_call: TRBD2; clone_size: -; v_call: TRBV19; j_call: TRBJ2-7; cdr3_nt: TGTGCCAGTAGTGTTCGGGACGGGGGGTTCACCGAGCAGTACTTC; cdr3_aa: CASSVRDGGFTEQYF
d_call: -; clone_size: -; v_call: TRBV20-1; j_call: TRBJ1-4; cdr3_nt: TGCAGTGTTATTAATGAAAAACTGTTTTTT; cdr3_aa: CSVINEKLFF
d_call: -; clone_size: -; v_call: TRBV5-1; j_call: TRBJ2-7; cdr3_nt: TGCGCCAGCAGCTTGGTCCAGGGGGGATACGAGCAGTACTTC; cdr3_aa: CASSLVQGGYEQYF
d_call: TRBD1; clone_size: once; v_call: TRBV6-5; j_call: TRBJ1-5; cdr3_nt: TGTGCCAGCAGTTTCAGACAGGGGTATCAGCCCCAGCATTTT; cdr3_aa: CASSFRQGYQPQHF
d_call: -; clone_size: -; v_call: TRBV5-5; j_call: TRBJ2-3; cdr3_nt: TGTGCCAGCAGCCCAGAGGCCTTCACAGATACGCAGTATTTT; cdr3_aa: CASSPEAFTDTQYF
d_call: -; clone_size: -; v_call: TRBV7-8; j_call: TRBJ1-5; cdr3_nt: TGTGCCAGCAGCTTAGCCTTGACGAGACAGGCAAATCAGCCCCAGCATTTT; cdr3_aa: CASSLALTRQANQPQHF
d_call: -; clone_size: -; v_call: TRBV6-6; j_call: TRBJ1-4; cdr3_nt: TGTGCCAGCAGTTACGGGGGCAGCCTTTATGAAAAACTGTTTTTT; cdr3_aa: CASSYGGSLYEKLFF
d_call: -; clone_size: -; v_call: TRBV7-8; j_call: TRBJ1-6; cdr3_nt: TGTGCCAGCAGCTTACAGAGCGCAAATTCACCCCTCCACTTT; cdr3_aa: CASSLQSANSPLHF
d_call: -; clone_size: once; v_call: TRBV9; j_call: TRBJ2-1; cdr3_nt: TGTGCCAGCAGGGGCCTATACAATGAGCAGTTCTTC; cdr3_aa: CASRGLYNEQFF
d_call: -; clone_size: -; v_call: TRBV7-7; j_call: TRBJ2-5; cdr3_nt: TGTGCTAGCAGCTTATCAGGGAACGAGGAGACCCAGTACTTC; cdr3_aa: CASSLSGNEETQYF
d_call: -; clone_size: -; v_call: TRBV5-4; j_call: TRBJ2-7; cdr3_nt: TGTGCCAGCAGCTTACAGGGAGAAATTGGCGAGCAGTACTTC; cdr3_aa: CASSLQGEIGEQYF
d_call: -; clone_size: -; v_call: TRBV29-1; j_call: TRBJ1-5; cdr3_nt: TGCAGCGTAACACAGGGTGGCAATCAGCCCCAGCATTTT; cdr3_aa: CSVTQGGNQPQHF
d_call: -; clone_size: -; v_call: TRBV9; j_call: TRBJ1-1; cdr3_nt: TGTGCCAGCAGCGTAAAAGTCTTTAAGGCTACTTATGAGGGTGAAGACACTGAAGCTTTCTTT; cdr3_aa: CASSVKVFKATYEGEDTEAFF
d_call: TRBD1; clone_size: -; v_call: TRBV6-6; j_call: TRBJ2-1; cdr3_nt: TGTGCCAGCAGACCCGGGACAGGGGGAAATGAGCAGTTCTTC; cdr3_aa: CASRPGTGGNEQFF
d_call: TRBD1; clone_size: -; v_call: TRBV11-2; j_call: TRBJ2-6; cdr3_nt: TGTGCCAGCAGCCCCGCAGGACAGGGGTACTCTGGGGCCAACGTCCTGACTTTC; cdr3_aa: CASSPAGQGYSGANVLTF
d_call: -; clone_size: -; v_call: TRBV9; j_call: TRBJ1-2; cdr3_nt: TGTGCCAGCAGCAAACAGGGAGAGGGCTACACCTTC; cdr3_aa: CASSKQGEGYTF
d_call: TRBD2; clone_size: -; v_call: TRBV6-4; j_call: TRBJ2-2; cdr3_nt: TGTGCCAGCAGTTTTCTAGCGGGGGCTTCCGGGGAGCTGTTTTTT; cdr3_aa: CASSFLAGASGELFF
d_call: -; clone_size: once; v_call: TRBV6-1; j_call: TRBJ1-6; cdr3_nt: TGTGCCAGCACCAGGGGAGAATCACCCCTCCACTTT; cdr3_aa: CASTRGESPLHF
d_call: -; clone_size: -; v_call: TRBV11-2; j_call: TRBJ1-1; cdr3_nt: TGTGCCAGCAGCTTAGTGGTCAGGGCGAACACTGAAGCTTTCTTT; cdr3_aa: CASSLVVRANTEAFF
d_call: TRBD1; clone_size: -; v_call: TRBV20-1; j_call: TRBJ1-1; cdr3_nt: TGCAGTGCTAGCTGGGACAGATTGAATTTCTTT; cdr3_aa: CSASWDRLNFF
d_call: -; clone_size: -; v_call: TRBV20-1; j_call: TRBJ1-4; cdr3_nt: TGCAGCCAGGGTGAAAAACTGTTTTTT; cdr3_aa: CSQGEKLFF
d_call: -; clone_size: -; v_call: TRBV7-2; j_call: TRBJ1-3; cdr3_nt: TGTGCCAGCAGCTTAGTTTTTCGGGACACCATATATTTT; cdr3_aa: CASSLVFRDTIYF
d_call: -; clone_size: -; v_call: TRBV5-4; j_call: TRBJ2-3; cdr3_nt: TGTGCCAGCAGCTTGTCGGCAGATACGCAGTATTTT; cdr3_aa: CASSLSADTQYF
d_call: TRBD1; clone_size: -; v_call: TRBV18; j_call: TRBJ1-5; cdr3_nt: TGTGCCAGCTCACCTTCGACAGGGTTCCAGACCCAGCATTTT; cdr3_aa: CASSPSTGFQTQHF
d_call: TRBD1; clone_size: -; v_call: TRBV5-1; j_call: TRBJ2-1; cdr3_nt: TGCGCCAGCAGCTTGTGGGACAGGGGTTCCTACAATGAGCAGTTCTTC; cdr3_aa: CASSLWDRGSYNEQFF
d_call: -; clone_size: -; v_call: TRBV5-1; j_call: TRBJ2-2; cdr3_nt: TGCGCCAGCAGTACAATGGACAGCACTACCGGGGAGCTGTTTTTT; cdr3_aa: CASSTMDSTTGELFF
d_call: TRBD1; clone_size: few; v_call: TRBV14; j_call: TRBJ1-1; cdr3_nt: TGTGCCAGCAGCCAAGTGACAGGGTATCCCACTGAAGCTTTCTTT; cdr3_aa: CASSQVTGYPTEAFF
d_call: -; clone_size: -; v_call: TRBV5-1; j_call: TRBJ2-3; cdr3_nt: TGCGCCAGCAGCTTGTCGGGACTTGGAACAGATACGCAGTATTTT; cdr3_aa: CASSLSGLGTDTQYF
d_call: TRBD1; clone_size: -; v_call: TRBV5-4; j_call: TRBJ2-7; cdr3_nt: TGTGCCAGCAGCGATGGACAGGGGTCCTACGAGCAGTACTTC; cdr3_aa: CASSDGQGSYEQYF
d_call: -; clone_size: once; v_call: TRBV5-4; j_call: TRBJ2-1; cdr3_nt: TGTGCCACCAAACGGTGGGGCGCGTCCTACAATGAGCAGTTCTTC; cdr3_aa: CATKRWGASYNEQFF
d_call: TRBD2; clone_size: -; v_call: TRBV5-4; j_call: TRBJ2-2; cdr3_nt: TGTGCCAGCAGACGGGGACTAGCGGGGGCCGGTACCGGGGAGCTGTTTTTT; cdr3_aa: CASRRGLAGAGTGELFF
d_call: -; clone_size: -; v_call: TRBV5-1; j_call: TRBJ1-2; cdr3_nt: TGCGCCAGCAGTGGGGGGGCCGGGAGAGGGATGGATGGCTACACCTTC; cdr3_aa: CASSGGAGRGMDGYTF
d_call: TRBD2; clone_size: -; v_call: TRBV11-2; j_call: TRBJ2-7; cdr3_nt: TGTGCCAGCAGCGATAAGCGGGGGGCTATCTACGAGCAGTACTTC; cdr3_aa: CASSDKRGAIYEQYF
d_call: -; clone_size: -; v_call: TRBV20-1; j_call: TRBJ1-1; cdr3_nt: TGCAGTGCCTCGAGTGAGACTGAAGCTTTCTTT; cdr3_aa: CSASSETEAFF
d_call: -; clone_size: -; v_call: TRBV19; j_call: TRBJ1-6; cdr3_nt: TGTGCCAGTAGTATAGTTGGACAGAAGTATAATTCACCCCTCCACTTT; cdr3_aa: CASSIVGQKYNSPLHF
d_call: -; clone_size: few; v_call: TRBV14; j_call: TRBJ1-1; cdr3_nt: TGTGCCAGCAGCCTTACTCCAGGGAACACTGAAGCTTTCTTT; cdr3_aa: CASSLTPGNTEAFF
d_call: -; clone_size: -; v_call: TRBV19; j_call: TRBJ1-5; cdr3_nt: TGTGCCAGTAGTTTCAGTAGCAATCAGCCCCAGCATTTT; cdr3_aa: CASSFSSNQPQHF
d_call: TRBD1; clone_size: -; v_call: TRBV4-2; j_call: TRBJ2-6; cdr3_nt: TGTGCCAGCAGCCAAGTGGACAGGGCCCCTGGGGCCAACGTCCTGACTTTC; cdr3_aa: CASSQVDRAPGANVLTF
d_call: TRBD1; clone_size: -; v_call: TRBV11-1; j_call: TRBJ2-7; cdr3_nt: TGTGCCAGCAGCTCCGGGACAGGCACCTACGAGCAGTACTTC; cdr3_aa: CASSSGTGTYEQYF
d_call: TRBD1; clone_size: -; v_call: TRBV7-6; j_call: TRBJ2-7; cdr3_nt: TGTGCCAGCAGCAAGCCGGGACAGGGGTACGAGCAGTACTTC; cdr3_aa: CASSKPGQGYEQYF
d_call: TRBD1; clone_size: -; v_call: TRBV11-2; j_call: TRBJ2-7; cdr3_nt: TGTGCCAGCAGCCCCTCGGGACAGGTCTACGAGCAGTACTTC; cdr3_aa: CASSPSGQVYEQYF
d_call: TRBD1; clone_size: -; v_call: TRBV5-1; j_call: TRBJ1-5; cdr3_nt: TGCGCCAGCAGCTCCGGGACAGAGGGGCAGCCCCAGCATTTT; cdr3_aa: CASSSGTEGQPQHF
d_call: TRBD2; clone_size: -; v_call: TRBV10-3; j_call: TRBJ2-2; cdr3_nt: TGTGCCATCACCCCCAGACTAGCGGGGGATCTTGCGATCACCGGGGAGCTGTTTTTT; cdr3_aa: CAITPRLAGDLAITGELFF
d_call: -; clone_size: few; v_call: TRBV7-9; j_call: TRBJ2-7; cdr3_nt: TGTGCCAGCACCAGGGGTCCATACGAGCAGTACTTC; cdr3_aa: CASTRGPYEQYF
d_call: TRBD1; clone_size: -; v_call: TRBV6-1; j_call: TRBJ1-5; cdr3_nt: TGTGCCAGCAGTGAATGGGGACGAACAGGGGGCCATAGCAATCAGCCCCAGCATTTT; cdr3_aa: CASSEWGRTGGHSNQPQHF